These 18 T cell receptor beta chains were all obtained from the same sample, sequenced in a study of blood T cell repertoires in COVID-19. Clones were sequenced by immunoSEQ multiplex PCR, and TCRdb holds only the in-frame ones, with some missing. The repertoire has some 330,000 clones, over 75% of them found once; the top ten carry 3.5% to 4.5%. The source material was PBMCs or T cells enriched from blood (not recorded which). The receptors were sampled from a man aged 30 to 45 who had recovered from COVID-19.

CDR3 sequence (DNA): TGTGCCAGCACCGCACAGGGGCGCCAGCCCCAGCATTTT. Protein: CASTAQGRQPQHF. This sequence joins TRBV6-5 and TRBJ1-5; 7 bases are shared with TRBD1. CDR1 is MNHEY and CDR2 is SVGAGI in the germline V gene. The CDR3 contains 13 residues. The J segment lost 7 bases and the V segment lost 7 bases, leaving 7 bases of the junction unmatched.

This chain uses TRBV25-1 with TRBJ1-2; 9 bases are shared with TRBD1. The ends lost 4 bases at V and 3 bases at J; junction bases unmatched: 3. This CDR3 region has 14 residues. Germline V gene data show CDR1 as MGHDK and CDR2 as SYGVNS. CDR3 sequence reads: CASSGTGVYYGYTF. In DNA form, the CDR3 reads TGTGCCAGCAGTGGGACAGGGGTGTACTATGGCTACACCTTC.

The V and J genes are TRBV10-3 and TRBJ2-5; possibly TRBD1 for D (5 bases). The CDR3 length is 12 residues. The V and J ends lost 2 bases and 5 bases respectively, with 6 bases between them. The germline gives CDR1 ENHRY, CDR2 SYGVKD. The CDR3 DNA is TGTGCCATCAGTGAGCAGGGTGAGACCCAGTACTTC. Its translation is CAISEQGETQYF.

V is TRBV27 and J is TRBJ2-1, with TRBD2 matching over 10 bases. Germline V gene sequence: CDR1 MNHEY, CDR2 SMNVEV (reference sequence). This CDR3 contains 17 residues. V shed 6 bases, J shed 7 bases, and the junction held 15 bases outside the gene matches. The CDR3, as DNA: TGTGCCAGCAGGCTTGAGGGAATAGCGGGAGGCCGTAATGAGCAGTTCTTC. Protein: CASRLEGIAGGRNEQFF.

This clone has a single count. The genes are TRBV3-1 (or the pseudogene TRBV3-2) and TRBJ2-7, with TRBD1 identical over 8 bases. The trim removed 3 bases at V and 7 bases at J, leaving 11 bases unmatched. Germline CDR1 and CDR2: LGHDT and YNNKEL (reference sequence). The CDR3 is 15 amino acids. The CDR3, as DNA: TGTGCCAGCAGCCACGCCGGGACAGGCCTTGAAGAGCAGTACTTC. The encoded protein is CASSHAGTGLEEQYF.

This chain connects TRBV4-2 to TRBJ2-3, with D possibly being TRBD2 (7 bases). V shed 0 bases and J shed 6 bases, with 25 bases lying between them. CDR1 and CDR2 (germline): LGHNA, YNFKEQ. The CDR3 length is 19 residues. CDR3 protein: CASSQEVGAGGRIPDTQYF. The CDR3 nucleotides are TGTGCCAGCAGCCAAGAAGTAGGGGCCGGGGGGCGAATACCTGATACGCAGTATTTT.

This rearrangement joins TRBV21-1 to TRBJ2-7; TRBD2 is the table's D call and was not checked against the DNA. TRBV21-1 is labeled a pseudogene. The CDR3 covers 18 residues. CDR3 DNA: TGTGCCAGCAGCAAACGGGAGGGTTTTACAGGGGAAAACTACGAGCAGTACTTC. Translated: CASSKREGFTGENYEQYF.

The chain links TRBV11-3 to TRBJ2-5; TRBD2 is a possible D gene (5 bases). CDR1 is SGHNT, CDR2 YENEEA, per germline. The CDR3 loop spans 14 amino acids. The V gene lost 5 bases and the J gene lost 5 bases, with 15 bases spanning the gap. The CDR3 protein is CASSGLIFRETQYF. The CDR3 DNA follows: TGTGCCAGCAGCGGACTTATTTTCCGGGAGACCCAGTACTTC.

The gene calls are TRBV6-5 and TRBJ2-7; the match to TRBD1 covers 11 bases. Germline lookup yields CDR1 MNHEY and CDR2 SVGAGI. Unmatched junction bases numbered 10, after V lost 10 bases and J lost 2 bases. The CDR3 length is 15 residues. The DNA of the CDR3 is TGTGCCATTCTCTACGTGGACAGGGGGCCCTACGAGCAGTACTTC. Its protein is CAILYVDRGPYEQYF.

The chain couples TRBV27 to TRBJ1-1; D perhaps matches TRBD1 (5 bases). Germline V gives CDR1 MNHEY, CDR2 SMNVEV (reference sequence). V was clipped by 5 bases and J by 2 bases, with 9 bases between them. CDR3 size: 13 residues. The chain's CDR3 is CASSRGGNTEAFF. CDR3 nucleotide sequence: TGTGCCAGCAGTCGGGGGGGTAACACTGAAGCTTTCTTT.

This chain joins TRBV9 and TRBJ1-2; 9 nucleotides agree with TRBD1. The V gene end was trimmed by 3 bases and the J gene end by 2 bases; junction bases not matched to a gene: 5. From germline, CDR1 is SGDLS and CDR2 YYNGEE. The CDR3 is made up of 15 amino acids. The CDR3 DNA is TGTGCCAGCAGCGCGGGACAGGGTGTGAACTATGGCTACACCTTC. It codes for CASSAGQGVNYGYTF.

The chain carries TRBV5-1 and TRBJ1-5; D call uncertain. CDR1 is SGHRS and CDR2 is YFSETQ in the germline V gene. This CDR3 has 15 amino acids. Trimming took 4 bases from V and 0 from J, leaving 11 bases between them. The CDR3 DNA follows: TGCGCCAGCAGCCCAGAGGGTTATAGCAATCAGCCCCAGCATTTT. It translates to CASSPEGYSNQPQHF.

V and J are TRBV4-1 and TRBJ2-2; no clear D gene. Germline V CDR1 and CDR2: MGHRA, YSYEKL. V was cut by 0 bases and J by 11 bases, with 10 bases left in between. This CDR3 spans 13 amino acids. CDR3 DNA sequence: TGCGCCAGCAGCCAAGATTTGGCTAGAGAGCTGTTTTTT. Translating gives CASSQDLARELFF.

V and J are TRBV27 and TRBJ2-1, with D uncertain. Between the trimmed V and J ends, which lost 7 bases and 6 bases, there was a span of 7 bases. CDR1 is MNHEY and CDR2 is SMNVEV in the germline V gene (reference sequence). This CDR3 comprises 11 residues. CDR3 in amino acids: CASTSGNEQFF. In nucleotides, the CDR3 is TGTGCCAGCACTTCGGGCAATGAGCAGTTCTTC.

The gene calls are TRBV3-1 (or the pseudogene TRBV3-2) and TRBJ2-6, with TRBD2 matching over 8 bases. Losses at the gene ends were 5 bases for V and 2 bases for J; bases not matched to a gene: 5. This CDR3 has 16 residues. The germline V gene encodes CDR1 LGHDT and CDR2 YNNKEL (reference sequence). This chain's CDR3 is CASSVRGGTGANVLTF. The CDR3 DNA sequence: TGTGCCAGCAGCGTTCGGGGGGGGACTGGGGCCAACGTCCTGACTTTC.

This clone was picked up one time. The chain is built from TRBV3-1 (or the pseudogene TRBV3-2) and TRBJ2-5, with D perhaps matching TRBD1 (6 bases). Germline CDR1 and CDR2: LGHDT and YNNKEL (reference sequence). The CDR3 has 15 residues. Trimming removed 3 bases at V and 6 bases at J, with 17 bases between. CDR3 region: CASSHNTGLGKTQYF. In DNA, the CDR3 is TGTGCCAGCAGCCACAACACAGGGCTCGGAAAGACCCAGTACTTC.

This chain joins TRBV19 and TRBJ1-4; D gene unclear. The CDR3 contains 15 residues. The ends were cut back, 10 bases at V and 0 bases at J, with 15 bases in the middle. In germline, CDR1 is LNHDA, CDR2 SQIVND (reference sequence). For the CDR3, the DNA is TGTGCCACCCAGCGGAGGGCCGCAACTAATGAAAAACTGTTTTTT. Protein product: CATQRRAATNEKLFF.

This clone occurred once. This rearrangement joins TRBV3-1 (or the pseudogene TRBV3-2) to TRBJ1-2; 10 bases are shared with TRBD1. Trimming at V came to 1 base and at J to 5 bases, leaving 7 bases not matched to a gene. CDR1 and CDR2 from the germline V gene are LGHDT and YNNKEL (reference sequence). The CDR3 covers 16 residues. As DNA, the CDR3 is TGTGCCAGCAGCCAAGGACAGGGGGCCTTCGCATATGGCTACACCTTC. It specifies CASSQGQGAFAYGYTF.